These 20 T cell receptor beta chains came from one sample sequenced in a study of T cells after yellow fever vaccination. TCRdb recomputed calls from the 5' RACE reads with MiXCR, one row per CDR3 protein. Of some 550,000 distinct CDR3 sequences in the sample, roughly 21% were seen once. The input for sequencing was PBMCs, taken 15 days after the yellow fever booster vaccination. Receptors were obtained from a young man who received the YFV17D yellow fever vaccine.

This clonotype showed up just a few times. The chain recombines TRBV10-3 with TRBJ1-5; possibly TRBD1 for D (6 bases). Germline lookup yields CDR1 ENHRY and CDR2 SYGVKD. The CDR3 has 14 amino acids. The V and J ends lost 10 bases and 3 bases respectively, with 16 bases between them. The DNA for the CDR3 is TGTGCCACGGCCTCAGGACAGAACAATCAGCCCCAGCATTTT. Translation: CATASGQNNQPQHF.

The chain employs TRBV10-3 and TRBJ2-2, with 8 bases aligning to TRBD2. With V trimmed by 4 bases and J by 4 bases, 2 bases remained unmatched. The CDR3 length is 14 residues. Per the germline V gene, CDR1 is ENHRY and CDR2 is SYGVKD. The CDR3 region is CAISVAGGTGELFF. Here the CDR3 DNA reads TGTGCCATCAGTGTCGCGGGAGGCACCGGGGAGCTGTTTTTT.

As DNA, the CDR3 is TGTGCCAGCAGACGCGGGACTAGCGGGATTAATGAGCAGTTCTTC. Translation: CASRRGTSGINEQFF. V and J are TRBV6-2 or TRBV6-3 and TRBJ2-1, with 13 bases that match TRBD2. From germline, CDR1 is MNHEY and CDR2 SVGEGT. V shed 6 bases, J shed 7 bases, and the junction held 6 bases outside the gene matches. The CDR3 is 15 amino acids.

The rearrangement links TRBV5-6 to TRBJ2-1; D may be TRBD1 (6 bases). Trimming shortened V by 3 bases and J by 13 bases, and 17 bases separated the two germline ends. Germline CDR1 reads SGHDT; CDR2 reads YYEEEE. This CDR3 comprises 13 residues. CDR3 bases: TGTGCCAGCAGCTGGCCGGGACATAGGAGTCAGTTCTTC. It specifies CASSWPGHRSQFF.

This clonotype was counted a few times. The genes are TRBV7-2 and TRBJ2-6; no clear D. V gave up 1 base and J gave up 0 bases, with 10 bases separating them. The CDR3 consists of 17 residues. Germline values: CDR1 SGHTA, CDR2 FQGNSA. The CDR3, as DNA: TGTGCCAGCAGCTTAGTCCCGAGAAGCTCTGGGGCCAACGTCCTGACTTTC. This encodes CASSLVPRSSGANVLTF.

This clonotype showed up just a few times. V and J are TRBV24-1 and TRBJ1-2; 7 bases match TRBD1. The CDR3 has 13 residues. With 9 bases clipped from V and 8 bases from J, the junction kept 11 bases outside the gene matches. Germline lookup yields CDR1 KGHDR and CDR2 SFDVKD. CDR3 DNA sequence: TGTGCCACCCGATCGGGACAGACGGCGGGCTACACCTTC. Its protein is CATRSGQTAGYTF.

This sequence joins TRBV12-3 or TRBV12-4 and TRBJ2-7; D is possibly TRBD2 (6 bases). CDR3 size: 14 residues. Trimming pared 5 bases from V and 5 bases from J, leaving 16 bases between. CDR3 in DNA: TGTGCCAGCAGTCCACTGCGGGATTCCCACGAGCAGTACTTC. It yields the protein CASSPLRDSHEQYF.

This clonotype was counted a few times. V gene TRBV4-3 combines with J gene TRBJ2-3, with TRBD2 identical over 7 bases. With 2 bases clipped from V and 4 bases from J, the junction kept 3 bases outside the gene matches. The CDR3 consists of 14 residues. CDR1 is LGHNA, CDR2 YSLEER, per germline. The CDR3 reads CASSQLAEPDTQYF. CDR3 bases: TGCGCCAGCAGCCAACTAGCGGAGCCAGATACGCAGTATTTT.

The chain carries TRBV19 and TRBJ1-5, with D possibly matching TRBD1 (5 bases). The V gene's germline CDR1 is LNHDA and CDR2 SQIVND (reference sequence). The CDR3 runs to 12 residues. The V and J ends lost 10 bases and 11 bases respectively, with 18 bases between them. The CDR3 DNA follows: TGTGCCACGCGGGGGACTATGGGGGCCCAGCATTTT. Translating it yields CATRGTMGAQHF. Using reference TRBV19 and TRBJ1-5 for the parts outside the CDR3, the full variable domain is DGGITQSPKYLFRKEGQNVTLSCEQNLNHDAMYWYRQDPGQGLRLIYYSQIVNDFQKGDIAEGYSVSREKKESFPLTVTSAQKNPTAFYLCATRGTMGAQHFGDGTRLSIL.

The chain is built from TRBV5-1 and TRBJ2-1; 8 bases match TRBD2. CDR1 is SGHRS and CDR2 is YFSETQ in the germline V gene. V was clipped by 0 bases and J by 8 bases; unmatched bases: 7. The CDR3 contains 15 residues. The CDR3 sequence: CASSLGGRRSDEQFF. In nucleotides, the CDR3 is TGCGCCAGCAGCTTGGGCGGGAGGCGGTCAGATGAGCAGTTCTTC.

The chain recombines TRBV6-1 with TRBJ2-1; a possible D gene is TRBD2 (6 bases). The germline V gene encodes CDR1 MNHNS and CDR2 SASEGT. The CDR3 contains 14 residues. V lost 6 bases, J lost 3 bases, and 12 bases lay in between. This CDR3 reads CASSHGTGYNEQFF. The DNA of the CDR3 is TGTGCCAGCAGCCACGGGACTGGCTACAATGAGCAGTTCTTC.

V gene TRBV6-2 or TRBV6-3 combines with J gene TRBJ2-7; tentatively, D is TRBD1 or TRBD2 (5 bases each). This CDR3 region has 16 residues. V gave up 2 bases and J gave up 0 bases, with 14 bases separating them. Germline V gives CDR1 MNHEY, CDR2 SVGEGT. CDR3 bases: TGTGCCAGCAGTTACCCCGGGACGGCGAGCTCCTACGAGCAGTACTTC. Its protein product is CASSYPGTASSYEQYF.

The CDR3 region is CASSDRSGLAGEIIQFF. CDR3 in DNA: TGCGCCAGCAGTGATAGGTCTGGGCTAGCGGGAGAGATCATTCAGTTCTTC. The V and J genes are TRBV10-1 and TRBJ2-1, with 10 positions matching TRBD2. CDR1 and CDR2 (germline): WNHNN, SYGVQD (reference sequence). The length of the CDR3 is 17 residues. With V trimmed by 3 bases and J by 13 bases, 18 bases remained unmatched.

The V and J genes are TRBV11-1 and TRBJ1-4; weak D call: TRBD1 (5 bases). Germline values: CDR1 SGHAT, CDR2 FQDESV (reference sequence). The CDR3 covers 19 residues. Trimming pared 0 bases from V and 2 bases from J, leaving 19 bases between. CDR3 sequence: CASSLANGPPGRTNEKLFF. DNA for the CDR3: TGTGCCAGCAGCTTAGCGAATGGACCCCCGGGACGGACTAATGAAAAACTGTTTTTT.

This sequence joins TRBV29-1 and TRBJ2-2, with D unresolved. Trimming pared 7 bases from V and 3 bases from J, leaving 9 bases between. CDR1 and CDR2 from the germline V gene are SQVTM and ANQGSEA. The CDR3 runs 12 residues. CDR3 loop: CSAHWDTGELFF. DNA of the CDR3: TGCAGCGCCCACTGGGACACCGGGGAGCTGTTTTTT.

This clonotype appeared a few times. V gene TRBV20-1 combines with J gene TRBJ2-2; 7 bases map to TRBD1. The CDR3 is made up of 15 amino acids. CDR1 DFQATT and CDR2 SNEGSKA come from the germline V gene (reference sequence). The J segment lost 1 base and the V segment lost 4 bases, leaving 6 bases of the junction unmatched. Written as DNA, the CDR3 is TGCAGTGCTAATGAGGGACAGCTGAACACCGGGGAGCTGTTTTTT. This gives the protein CSANEGQLNTGELFF.

This clonotype was seen only a few times. The chain uses TRBV5-6 and TRBJ2-7; D ambiguous. The V end lost 1 base, the J end lost 4 bases, and 9 bases lay between the germline ends. The CDR3 consists of 13 residues. From germline, CDR1 is SGHDT and CDR2 YYEEEE. CDR3 DNA sequence: TGTGCCAGCAGCTTGATGGGTGCGTACGAGCAGTACTTC. Translated: CASSLMGAYEQYF.

This clonotype has ten or more counts. V gene TRBV20-1 combines with J gene TRBJ1-5, with unresolved D. Germline V gives CDR1 DFQATT, CDR2 SNEGSKA (reference sequence). V was clipped by 5 bases and J by 0 bases, with 8 bases between them. This CDR3 region has 13 residues. The CDR3 nucleotides read TGCAGTGCTGCCGTTAATAGCAATCAGCCCCAGCATTTT. Protein: CSAAVNSNQPQHF.

The chain couples TRBV20-1 to TRBJ2-3; D tentatively fits TRBD1 or TRBD2 (5 bases each). The germline gives CDR1 DFQATT, CDR2 SNEGSKA (reference sequence). Trimming cost V 5 bases and J 1 base, with 16 bases left between them. CDR3 length equals 15 residues. The CDR3 sequence: CSAGALAQGTDTQYF. CDR3 coding DNA: TGCAGTGCTGGGGCCCTAGCCCAGGGCACAGATACGCAGTATTTT.

This clonotype was found a few times. V gene TRBV6-1 combines with J gene TRBJ2-1; the match to TRBD2 covers 7 bases. The trim removed 5 bases at V and 7 bases at J, leaving 11 bases unmatched. The CDR3 has 15 amino acids. Germline assignment: CDR1 MNHNS and CDR2 SASEGT. CDR3 nucleotides: TGTGCCAGCAGTACCGCAGCGGGACCCCTGAATGAGCAGTTCTTC. It is translated as CASSTAAGPLNEQFF.